A single sample is the source of the 5 T cell receptor beta chains below, sequenced in a study of T cell changes during pregnancy in multiple sclerosis (dated by TCRdb to 2018 to 2020). The library was generated by the immunoSEQ multiplex PCR assay. The table comes from immuneACCESS by way of TCRdb, which keeps in-frame sequences with V and J called. Part of the clones is missing from these tables; in studies checked, under half for an unresolved V gene and the rest for unknown reasons. The sample records about 40,000 clones, 85% to 95% of which are singletons. Of the sample, 0.7% to 1% is held by the ten largest clones. Specimen: CD4+ T cells from peripheral blood mononuclear cells, collected before pregnancy. These receptors came from a female donor with multiple sclerosis, enrolled in a pregnancy study.

The chain combines TRBV19 with TRBJ1-5; D call uncertain. The V gene lost 3 bases and the J gene lost 15 bases, with 21 bases spanning the gap. CDR3 length: 14 residues. Germline CDR1 and CDR2: LNHDA and SQIVND (reference sequence). The CDR3 DNA reads as TGTGCCAGTAGTATCGCCTCCATCTCTGGGAGTCTGCATTTT. It translates to CASSIASISGSLHF.

J is TRBJ1-1 and V is TRBV6-5, with 7 positions matching TRBD1. The germline V gene has CDR1 MNHEY and CDR2 SVGAGI. This CDR3 region has 15 residues. Unmatched junction bases numbered 6, after V lost 5 bases and J lost 0 bases. The CDR3: CASSRPDRLNTEAFF. For the CDR3, the DNA is TGTGCCAGCAGTCGGCCGGACAGGCTGAACACTGAAGCTTTCTTT.

To note about this clone: The junction departs from germline at one end; a sequencing error may be responsible. The chain has TRBV7-6 and TRBJ2-7; 11 nucleotides match TRBD2. The CDR3 covers 15 residues. Germline V gene lookup returns CDR1 SGHVS and CDR2 FNYEAQ. CDR3: CASSVAGGQIYEQYF. The CDR3 DNA is TGTGCCAGCAGCGTAGCGGGAGGGCAAATCTACGAGCAGTACTTC. Variable domain in full (rest from reference TRBV7-6 and TRBJ2-7): GAGVSQSPRYKVTKRGQDVALRCDPISGHVSLYWYRQALGQGPEFLTYFNYEAQQDKSGLPNDRFSAERPEGSISTLTIQRTEQRDSAMYRCASSVAGGQIYEQYFGPGTRLTVT.

This chain links TRBV9 with TRBJ2-1; 11 nucleotides align to TRBD2. Unmatched junction bases numbered 9, after V lost 3 bases and J lost 4 bases. Germline CDR1 is SGDLS and CDR2 is YYNGEE. The CDR3 covers 17 residues. The CDR3 sequence is CASSAGSGRAVYNEQFF. The CDR3 DNA reads as TGTGCCAGCAGCGCGGGTAGCGGGAGGGCCGTGTACAATGAGCAGTTCTTC.

This chain links TRBV5-6 with TRBJ1-4; no definite D call. From germline, CDR1 is SGHDT and CDR2 YYEEEE. The CDR3 contains 15 residues. V dropped 0 bases and J dropped 3 bases, with 9 bases sitting between them. CDR3 sequence: CASSLERGSNEKLFF. The CDR3 region has the DNA TGTGCCAGCAGCTTGGAACGGGGTTCTAATGAAAAACTGTTTTTT. The entire variable domain, with the rest obtained from reference TRBV5-6 and TRBJ1-4, is as follows: DAGVTQSPTHLIKTRGQQVTLRCSPKSGHDTVSWYQQALGQGPQFIFQYYEEEERQRGNFPDRFSGHQFPNYSSELNVNALLLGDSALYLCASSLERGSNEKLFFGSGTQLSVL.